Each of the 30 T cell receptor beta chains below was sequenced from the same sample in a study of T cells in Graves' hyperthyroidism and ophthalmopathy (dated by TCRdb to between 2017 and 2020). The library was generated by multiplex PCR. The sequencer listed for this sample is Illumina HiSeq 2000. Amplification of TCR beta CDR3 regions was carried out from RNA transcripts. A first-round RT-PCR of the TCR CDR3 used the HTBI primer set with the Qiagen OneStep RT-PCR kit. TCRdb trimmed the raw reads at Q25, called clones with MiXCR and kept productive beta chains. CDR3 protein sequences are deduplicated, and each keeps its most common genes and DNA. The sample table shows over 350,000 distinct CDR3 sequences, and under 15% are seen once. Less than 15% of the sample rests with the top ten. The sequencing sample was made of blood. These receptors originate from a man aged 18 to 30 with Graves' ophthalmopathy.

This clonotype has only a few counts. The CDR3 nucleotides are TGTGCTAGTGGGAGGGAGGGAGAGGTCACCGGGGAGCTGTTTTTT. This translates into CASGREGEVTGELFF. V and J are TRBV12-5 and TRBJ2-2; TRBD2 matches 7 bases. The V and J ends lost 6 bases and 4 bases, in that order; junction bases with no gene match: 8. CDR1 LGHNT and CDR2 FRNRAP come from the germline V gene. CDR3 length equals 15 residues. The variable domain in full, with the rest retrieved from reference TRBV12-5 and TRBJ2-2, is DARVTQTPRHKVTEMGQEVTMRCQPILGHNTVFWYRQTMMQGLELLAYFRNRAPLDDSGMPKDRFSAEMPDATLATLKIQPSEPRDSAVYFCASGREGEVTGELFFGEGSRLTVL.

This clonotype was found many times. The rearrangement uses TRBV6-1 and TRBJ2-5; D is possibly TRBD2 (7 bases). Germline CDR1 and CDR2: MNHNS and SASEGT. Trimming removed 6 bases from V and 5 bases from J, with 16 bases in between. The CDR3 has 14 residues. This CDR3 reads CASRPGGGRETQYF. Written as DNA, the CDR3 is TGTGCCAGCAGACCTGGGGGGGGGCGTGAGACCCAGTACTTC.

This clonotype was counted ten times or more. One end of the junction is discordant with germline, which a read error may explain. The CDR3 loop is CASSQEGSYGYTF. For the CDR3, the DNA is TGTGCCAGCAGCCAAGAAGGCAGCTATGGCTACACCTTC. The V call is TRBV4-1, the J call TRBJ1-2; D is unresolved. Germline CDR1 is MGHRA and CDR2 is YSYEKL. There are 13 residues in the CDR3.

The gene calls are TRBV19 and TRBJ1-5, with 7 bases aligning to TRBD1. V trimming: 10 bases; J trimming: 4 bases; junction bases outside the gene matches: 16. The germline CDR1 and CDR2 sequences are LNHDA and SQIVND (reference sequence). The CDR3 extends over 16 amino acids. CDR3 sequence (DNA): TGTGCCACCTACCCCGGACAGGAAGGTTTTAATCAGCCCCAGCATTTT. It is translated as CATYPGQEGFNQPQHF.

This clonotype was seen more than once but under ten times. V gene TRBV19 combines with J gene TRBJ2-1; 7 bases are shared with TRBD2. The CDR3 totals 15 residues. V shed 6 bases, J shed 5 bases, and the junction held 10 bases outside the gene matches. Germline CDR1 is LNHDA and CDR2 is SQIVND (reference sequence). The chain's CDR3 is CASRQREGEDNEQFF. The CDR3 DNA reads TGTGCCAGTAGGCAGCGGGAAGGGGAGGACAATGAGCAGTTCTTC.

This clonotype was observed at least ten times. V gene TRBV12-3 or TRBV12-4 combines with J gene TRBJ2-3; possible D gene TRBD2, 7 bases. V lost 0 bases to trimming and J lost 1 base, with 14 bases between them. The CDR3 contains 17 residues. DNA of the CDR3: TGTGCCAGCAGTTTAGCCTCCCGGGGGGCCGGCACAGATACGCAGTATTTT. This codes for CASSLASRGAGTDTQYF.

This clonotype was observed at least ten times. The gene calls are TRBV30 and TRBJ2-1; unclear D gene. V lost 0 bases to trimming and J lost 6 bases, with 6 bases between them. Looked up from germline, CDR1 is GTSNPN and CDR2 is SVGIG (reference sequence). This CDR3 has 12 amino acids. CDR3 sequence reads: CAWSVGRNEQFF. The CDR3 nucleotides read TGTGCCTGGAGTGTTGGGCGCAATGAGCAGTTCTTC.

This chain connects TRBV7-9 to TRBJ1-1; weak D call: TRBD1 (6 bases). Trimming took off 4 bases at V and 1 base at J, with 13 bases between the two ends. Germline V gene sequence: CDR1 SEHNR, CDR2 FQNEAQ (reference sequence). The CDR3 runs to 15 residues. Written as DNA, the CDR3 is TGTGCCAGCAGCTCCCGAGGGGGGCAGAACACTGAAGCTTTCTTT. Translated, it gives CASSSRGGQNTEAFF.

In its sample, this clonotype was seen a few times. The J gene is TRBJ1-3, the V gene TRBV6-1; D unclear. Germline lookup yields CDR1 MNHNS and CDR2 SASEGT. The ends were cut back, 8 bases at V and 2 bases at J, with 4 bases in the middle. CDR3 size: 11 residues. The CDR3 loop is CASQAGNTIYF. The CDR3 nucleotides read TGTGCCAGCCAAGCTGGAAACACCATATATTTT.

This clonotype was picked up many times. In nucleotides, the CDR3 is TGTGCCAGCAGCTTATTCGGGGAAATAGCCAAAAACATTCAGTACTTC. It codes for CASSLFGEIAKNIQYF. V and J are TRBV11-3 and TRBJ2-4; possible D gene TRBD2, 5 bases. From germline, CDR1 is SGHNT and CDR2 YENEEA. The V end was cut by 2 bases, the J end by 0 bases, with 11 bases between. This CDR3 is built from 16 residues.

Comments on this clonotype: This clone may be a read error of a much larger clone one base away. The V and J genes are TRBV19 and TRBJ1-5; weak D call: TRBD1 (6 bases). Germline lookup yields CDR1 LNHDA and CDR2 SQIVND (reference sequence). The CDR3 is 13 residues long. The CDR3 bases are TGTGCCAGTCTACAGGGTTCCAATCGGCCCCAGCATTTT. It is translated as CASLQGSNRPQHF.

This clonotype has just a few counts. This chain joins TRBV6-1 and TRBJ2-7; D gene unclear. Germline values: CDR1 MNHNS, CDR2 SASEGT. The length of the CDR3 is 11 residues. The V end lost 6 bases, the J end lost 6 bases, and 9 bases lay between the germline ends. This CDR3 reads CASSSFPEQYF. CDR3 bases: TGTGCCAGCAGCTCATTCCCCGAGCAGTACTTC.

This clonotype was found many times. V usage is TRBV10-3 and J usage is TRBJ1-1; possibly TRBD1 for D (6 bases). Germline V gene data show CDR1 as ENHRY and CDR2 as SYGVKD. The V and J ends lost 7 bases and 1 base respectively, with 10 bases between them. CDR3 length: 13 residues. The DNA for the CDR3 is TGTGCCATCATTCCGGACAGGAACACTGAAGCTTTCTTT. It yields the protein CAIIPDRNTEAFF.

This clonotype was seen at least ten times. V gene TRBV10-2 combines with J gene TRBJ2-3; the match to TRBD1 covers 10 bases. V shed 6 bases and J 0 bases; nucleotides not matched to a gene: 6. The germline gives CDR1 WSHSY, CDR2 SAAADI. The CDR3 covers 16 residues. For the CDR3, the DNA is TGCGCCAGCAGGGACAGGGGGACCTCTAGCACAGATACGCAGTATTTT. Its protein product is CASRDRGTSSTDTQYF.

This clonotype was observed a handful of times. CDR3 sequence (DNA): TGCGCCAGCAGCCAATCTACAGGGCCTGCGGTTCAGCCCCAGCATTTT. Its translation is CASSQSTGPAVQPQHF. The rearrangement uses TRBV4-1 and TRBJ1-5; D might be TRBD1 (6 bases). The CDR3 has 16 residues. The V end was cut by 2 bases, the J end by 6 bases, with 17 bases between. CDR1 and CDR2 (germline): MGHRA, YSYEKL.

The sample holds many counts of this clonotype. The chain has TRBV5-5 and TRBJ1-5; D is uncertain. Germline V lookup: CDR1 SGHKS, CDR2 YYEKEE (reference sequence). Trimming shortened V by 3 bases and J by 2 bases, and 12 bases separated the two germline ends. The CDR3 spans 15 residues. The CDR3 bases are TGTGCCAGCAGCTGGCGCTTAGGTGGCAATCAGCCCCAGCATTTT. It codes for CASSWRLGGNQPQHF.

The CDR3, as DNA: TGCAGTGCTGGGGTAGCGGGAGATGAGCAGTTCTTC. Residues: CSAGVAGDEQFF. This rearrangement joins TRBV20-1 to TRBJ2-1, with TRBD2 matching over 9 bases. Germline values: CDR1 DFQATT, CDR2 SNEGSKA (reference sequence). V was clipped by 5 bases and J by 8 bases; unmatched bases: 4. This CDR3 has 12 amino acids.

This clonotype was counted only a few times. The genes are TRBV11-2 and TRBJ2-1; either TRBD1 or TRBD2 may fit D (6 bases each). Trimming stripped 0 bases from V and 14 bases from J, with 17 bases between. CDR1 and CDR2 from the germline V gene are SGHAT and FQNNGV. This CDR3 region has 14 residues. CDR3 bases: TGTGCCAGCAGCTTAGAATTTCGGGGGCGTTCGGAGTTCTTC. Residues: CASSLEFRGRSEFF.

In this sample, this clonotype turned up many times. V and J are TRBV7-8 and TRBJ2-3; unclear D gene. Germline CDR1 SGHVS, CDR2 FQNEAQ. The V end lost 7 bases, the J end lost 2 bases, and 19 bases lay between the germline ends. The CDR3 runs to 16 residues. CDR3 protein: CASIERMGRATDTQYF. The CDR3 nucleotides read TGTGCCAGCATCGAACGAATGGGCAGAGCCACAGATACGCAGTATTTT. Full variable domain (rest looked up from reference TRBV7-8 and TRBJ2-3): GAGVSQSPRYKVAKRGQDVALRCDPISGHVSLFWYQQALGQGPEFLTYFQNEAQLDKSGLPSDRFFAERPEGSVSTLKIQRTQQEDSAVYLCASIERMGRATDTQYFGPGTRLTVL.

This clonotype was observed a handful of times. This sequence joins TRBV6-1 and TRBJ1-2, with D tentatively TRBD1 (5 bases). Germline-derived CDR1 and CDR2 are MNHNS and SASEGT. CDR3 size: 11 residues. Trimming pared 10 bases from V and 6 bases from J, leaving 12 bases between. CDR3 in amino acids: CATLQGNGYTF. The CDR3 coding sequence is TGTGCCACCCTCCAGGGAAATGGCTACACCTTC.

This clonotype was observed a few times. The gene calls are TRBV7-9 and TRBJ1-4; D perhaps matches TRBD1 (5 bases). Germline V CDR1 and CDR2: SEHNR, FQNEAQ (reference sequence). There are 15 residues in the CDR3. V was trimmed by 5 bases and J by 8 bases, leaving 18 bases between them. CDR3: CASSVMTVREEKLFF. CDR3 coding DNA: TGTGCCAGCAGCGTCATGACGGTCAGGGAGGAAAAACTGTTTTTT.

This clonotype showed up many times. This chain connects TRBV24-1 to TRBJ2-1, with 14 bases matching TRBD2. The trim removed 3 bases at V and 7 bases at J, leaving 7 bases unmatched. Per the germline V gene, CDR1 is KGHDR and CDR2 is SFDVKD. The CDR3 extends over 17 amino acids. This CDR3 is CATSDATTSGGVNEQFF. For the CDR3, the DNA is TGTGCCACCAGTGATGCGACGACTAGCGGGGGGGTTAATGAGCAGTTCTTC.

This clonotype was seen many times. J is TRBJ2-5 and V is TRBV20-1; 9 positions match TRBD1. This CDR3 has 15 residues. Germline CDR1 DFQATT, CDR2 SNEGSKA (reference sequence). V was pared by 6 bases and J by 0 bases, with 8 bases of the junction left unmatched. Here the CDR3 reads CSAKRDREDQETQYF. The CDR3 nucleotides are TGCAGTGCCAAACGGGACAGGGAAGACCAAGAGACCCAGTACTTC.

This clonotype appeared many times. V gene TRBV7-2 combines with J gene TRBJ1-2; 7 bases are a match to TRBD1. CDR3 length: 13 amino acids. Losses at the gene ends were 5 bases for V and 8 bases for J; bases not matched to a gene: 8. CDR1 SGHTA and CDR2 FQGNSA come from the germline V gene. CDR3 DNA: TGTGCCAGCAGCGATCGACAGGGCCAGGGCTACACCTTC. It codes for CASSDRQGQGYTF.

This clonotype was picked up many times. The chain links TRBV5-1 to TRBJ1-1; no reliable D call. This CDR3 has 13 residues. Trimming took off 0 bases at V and 6 bases at J, with 9 bases between the two ends. Germline V CDR1 and CDR2: SGHRS, YFSETQ. The CDR3 sequence: CASSLATGSEAFF. CDR3 nucleotide sequence: TGCGCCAGCAGCTTGGCGACCGGGTCTGAAGCTTTCTTT.

This clonotype was counted between two and nine times. This CDR3 is CATSRANGGLGYTF. For the CDR3, the DNA is TGTGCCACCAGCAGAGCGAACGGGGGGCTAGGCTACACCTTC. The chain couples TRBV15 to TRBJ1-2; TRBD1 might be the D (6 bases). From germline, CDR1 is LNHNV and CDR2 YYDKDF (reference sequence). The CDR3 runs to 14 residues. V lost 1 base and J lost 8, with 14 bases in between.

The rearrangement uses TRBV5-1 and TRBJ2-7, with 10 positions matching TRBD1. The V segment lost 4 bases and the J segment 2 bases; nucleotides outside the gene matches: 12. There are 17 residues in the CDR3. CDR1 and CDR2 from the germline V gene are SGHRS and YFSETQ. The CDR3 loop is CASSPRPPGQGTYEQYF. The CDR3 nucleotides are TGCGCCAGCAGCCCCAGGCCGCCGGGACAGGGGACCTACGAGCAGTACTTC.

This clonotype has a count of ten or more. V gene TRBV30 combines with J gene TRBJ1-2; 9 bases align to TRBD1. Germline CDR1 is GTSNPN and CDR2 is SVGIG (reference sequence). Unmatched junction bases numbered 8, after V lost 4 bases and J lost 5 bases. This CDR3 is 14 amino acids long. CDR3 coding DNA: TGTGCCTGGACCCCTCCGGGACAGGGTTATGGCTACACCTTC. This encodes CAWTPPGQGYGYTF.

This clonotype was detected ten times or more. This chain connects TRBV18 to TRBJ1-5, with D unresolved. In germline, CDR1 is KGHSH, CDR2 LQKENI. This CDR3 contains 14 residues. Trimming took 6 bases from V and 1 from J, leaving 10 bases between them. The CDR3 reads CASSSRGSNQPQHF. The CDR3 DNA reads TGTGCCAGCTCTAGCCGGGGAAGCAATCAGCCCCAGCATTTT.

The V gene is TRBV6-1, the J gene TRBJ1-4; D gene unclear. The CDR3 extends over 14 amino acids. Trimming took off 5 bases at V and 0 bases at J, with 7 bases between the two ends. The germline gives CDR1 MNHNS, CDR2 SASEGT. The CDR3 sequence: CASSRQTTNEKLFF. Here the CDR3 DNA reads TGTGCCAGCAGTCGACAAACAACTAATGAAAAACTGTTTTTT.